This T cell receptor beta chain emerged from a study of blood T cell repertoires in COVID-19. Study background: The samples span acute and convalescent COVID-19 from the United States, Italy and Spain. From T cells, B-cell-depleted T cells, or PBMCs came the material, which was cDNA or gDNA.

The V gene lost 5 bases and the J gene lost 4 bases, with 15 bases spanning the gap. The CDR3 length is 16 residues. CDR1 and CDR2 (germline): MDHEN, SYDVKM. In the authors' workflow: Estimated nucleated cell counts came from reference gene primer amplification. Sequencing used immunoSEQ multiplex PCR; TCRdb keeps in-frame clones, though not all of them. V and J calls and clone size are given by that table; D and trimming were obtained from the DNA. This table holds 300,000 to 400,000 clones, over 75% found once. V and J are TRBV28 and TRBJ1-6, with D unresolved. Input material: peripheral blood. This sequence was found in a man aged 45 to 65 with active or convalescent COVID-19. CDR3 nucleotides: TGTGCCAGCAGTCTTTCCCGGGTGAGATATAATTCACCCCTCCACTTT. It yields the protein CASSLSRVRYNSPLHF.